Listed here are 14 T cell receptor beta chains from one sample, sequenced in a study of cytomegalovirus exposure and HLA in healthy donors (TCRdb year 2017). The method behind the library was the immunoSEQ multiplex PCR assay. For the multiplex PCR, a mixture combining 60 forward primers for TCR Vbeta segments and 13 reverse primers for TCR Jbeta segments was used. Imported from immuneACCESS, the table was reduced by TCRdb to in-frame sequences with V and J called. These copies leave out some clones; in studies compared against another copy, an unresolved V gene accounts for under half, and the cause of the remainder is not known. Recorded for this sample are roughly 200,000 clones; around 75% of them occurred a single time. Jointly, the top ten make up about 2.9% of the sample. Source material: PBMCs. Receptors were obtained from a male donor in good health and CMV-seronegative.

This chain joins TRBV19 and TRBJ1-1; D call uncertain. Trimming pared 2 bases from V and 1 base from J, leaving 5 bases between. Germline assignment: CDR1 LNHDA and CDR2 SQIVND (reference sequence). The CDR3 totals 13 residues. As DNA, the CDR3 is TGTGCCAGTAGTATACGACAGAACACTGAAGCTTTCTTT. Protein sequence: CASSIRQNTEAFF. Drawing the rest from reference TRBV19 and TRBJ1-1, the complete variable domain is DGGITQSPKYLFRKEGQNVTLSCEQNLNHDAMYWYRQDPGQGLRLIYYSQIVNDFQKGDIAEGYSVSREKKESFPLTVTSAQKNPTAFYLCASSIRQNTEAFFGQGTRLTVV.

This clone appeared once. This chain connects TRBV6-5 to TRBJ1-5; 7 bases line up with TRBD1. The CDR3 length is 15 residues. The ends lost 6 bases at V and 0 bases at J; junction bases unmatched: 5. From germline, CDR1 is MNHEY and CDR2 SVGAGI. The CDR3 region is CASSLTGDSNQPQHF. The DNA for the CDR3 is TGTGCCAGCAGCCTCACAGGGGATAGCAATCAGCCCCAGCATTTT.

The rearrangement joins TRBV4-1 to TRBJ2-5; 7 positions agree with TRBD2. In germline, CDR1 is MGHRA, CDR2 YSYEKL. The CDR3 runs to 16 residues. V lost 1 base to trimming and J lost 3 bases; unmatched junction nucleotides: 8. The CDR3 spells CASSQAKKAGEETQYF. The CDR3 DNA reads TGCGCCAGCAGCCAAGCGAAGAAGGCGGGGGAAGAGACCCAGTACTTC.

This CDR3 reads CASSLGGGITEAFF. CDR3 sequence (DNA): TGTGCCAGCAGTTTAGGGGGGGGAATCACTGAAGCTTTCTTT. The genes are TRBV27 and TRBJ1-1; weak D call: TRBD1 (5 bases). Between the trimmed V and J ends, which lost 2 bases and 4 bases, there was a span of 11 bases. This CDR3 is 14 amino acids long. Looked up from germline, CDR1 is MNHEY and CDR2 is SMNVEV (reference sequence).

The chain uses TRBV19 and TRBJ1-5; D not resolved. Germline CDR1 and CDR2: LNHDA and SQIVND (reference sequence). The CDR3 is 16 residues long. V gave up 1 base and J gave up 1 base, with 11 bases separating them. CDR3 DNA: TGTGCCAGTAGTATAGTTGACACCATGAGCAATCAGCCCCAGCATTTT. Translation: CASSIVDTMSNQPQHF.

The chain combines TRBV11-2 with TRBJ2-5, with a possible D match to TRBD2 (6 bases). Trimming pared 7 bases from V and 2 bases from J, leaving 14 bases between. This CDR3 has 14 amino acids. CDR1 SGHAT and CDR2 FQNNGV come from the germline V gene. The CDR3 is CASKREGLQETQYF. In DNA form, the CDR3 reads TGTGCCAGCAAGCGAGAGGGACTTCAAGAGACCCAGTACTTC.

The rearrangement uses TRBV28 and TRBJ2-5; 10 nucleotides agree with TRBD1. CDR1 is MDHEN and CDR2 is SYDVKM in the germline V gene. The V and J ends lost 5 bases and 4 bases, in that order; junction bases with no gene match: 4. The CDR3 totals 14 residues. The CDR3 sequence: CASSPRDRGETQYF. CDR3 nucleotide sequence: TGTGCCAGCAGTCCCCGGGACAGGGGAGAGACCCAGTACTTC. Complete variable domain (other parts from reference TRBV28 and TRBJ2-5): DVKVTQSSRYLVKRTGEKVFLECVQDMDHENMFWYRQDPGLGLRLIYFSYDVKMKEKGDIPEGYSVSREKKERFSLILESASTNQTSMYLCASSPRDRGETQYFGPGTRLLVL.

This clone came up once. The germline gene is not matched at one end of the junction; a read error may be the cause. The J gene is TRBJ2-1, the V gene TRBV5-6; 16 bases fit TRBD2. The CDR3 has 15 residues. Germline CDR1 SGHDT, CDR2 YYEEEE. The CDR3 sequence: CASGLAGLAGGRQFF. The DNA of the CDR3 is TGTGCCAGCGGCTTGGCGGGACTAGCGGGGGGGCGGCAGTTCTTC. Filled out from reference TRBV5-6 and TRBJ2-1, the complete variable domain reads DAGVTQSPTHLIKTRGQQVTLRCSPKSGHDTVSWYQQALGQGPQFIFQYYEEEERQRGNFPDRFSGHQFPNYSSELNVNALLLGDSALYLCASGLAGLAGGRQFFGPGTRLTVL.

The CDR3 DNA sequence: TGTGCCACCAGCCCCCCCCGCGGTAGCCGGTACTTC. Its translation: CATSPPRGSRYF. This chain joins TRBV15 and TRBJ2-7; D unclear. V dropped 5 bases and J dropped 12 bases, with 17 bases sitting between them. The CDR3 is made up of 12 amino acids. Germline V lookup: CDR1 LNHNV, CDR2 YYDKDF (reference sequence).

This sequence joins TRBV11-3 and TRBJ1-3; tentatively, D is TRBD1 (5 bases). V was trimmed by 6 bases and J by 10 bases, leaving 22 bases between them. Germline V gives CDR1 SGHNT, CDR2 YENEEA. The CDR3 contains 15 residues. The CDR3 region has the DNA TGTGCCAGCAGATCGTACAGGTTTACGGTCGGGACCATATATTTT. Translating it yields CASRSYRFTVGTIYF.

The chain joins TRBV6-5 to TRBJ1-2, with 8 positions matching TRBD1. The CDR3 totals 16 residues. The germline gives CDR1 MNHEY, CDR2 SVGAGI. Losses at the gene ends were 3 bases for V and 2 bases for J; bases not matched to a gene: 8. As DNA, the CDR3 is TGTGCCAGCAGTTATTCGACGACAGGGGCAAACTATGGCTACACCTTC. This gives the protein CASSYSTTGANYGYTF.

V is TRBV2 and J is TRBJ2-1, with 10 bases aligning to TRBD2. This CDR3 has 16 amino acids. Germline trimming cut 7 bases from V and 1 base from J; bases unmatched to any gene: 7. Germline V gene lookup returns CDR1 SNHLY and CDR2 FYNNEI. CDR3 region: CASNPGLAPSYNEQFF. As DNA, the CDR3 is TGTGCCAGCAATCCGGGACTAGCGCCATCCTACAATGAGCAGTTCTTC.

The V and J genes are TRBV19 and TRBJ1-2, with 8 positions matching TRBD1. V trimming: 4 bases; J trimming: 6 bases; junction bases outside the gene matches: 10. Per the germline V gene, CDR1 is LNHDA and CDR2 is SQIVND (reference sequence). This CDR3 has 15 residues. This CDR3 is CASSTTRGRLDGYTF. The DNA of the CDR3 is TGTGCCAGTAGTACCACCAGGGGGCGGCTGGATGGCTACACCTTC.

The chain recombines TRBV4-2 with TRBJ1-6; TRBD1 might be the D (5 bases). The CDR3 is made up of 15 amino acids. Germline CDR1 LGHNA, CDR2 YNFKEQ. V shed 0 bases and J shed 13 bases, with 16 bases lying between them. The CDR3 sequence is CASSQDGGSNFPLHF. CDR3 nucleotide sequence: TGTGCCAGCAGCCAAGATGGGGGGAGTAATTTCCCCCTCCACTTT.